This T cell receptor beta chain was identified during a study of technical replicates of blood from a handful of donors. This table comes from immunoSEQ multiplex PCR, and its TCRdb copy is limited to in-frame clones, with some not included. Of some 71,000 clones listed, about 97% were seen once; the top ten hold approximately 0.18%. The CDR3 is 14 amino acids. Germline CDR1 is SGHRS and CDR2 is YFSETQ. Germline trimming cut 3 bases from V and 3 bases from J; bases unmatched to any gene: 6. This TCR was sampled from a human donor in good health. The chain combines TRBV5-1 with TRBJ2-7, with 7 bases matching TRBD1. The sequenced sample was T cells isolated from PBMCs. CDR3 region: CASSWRQGFYEQYF. In DNA, the CDR3 is TGCGCCAGCAGCTGGCGACAGGGTTTCTACGAGCAGTACTTC.